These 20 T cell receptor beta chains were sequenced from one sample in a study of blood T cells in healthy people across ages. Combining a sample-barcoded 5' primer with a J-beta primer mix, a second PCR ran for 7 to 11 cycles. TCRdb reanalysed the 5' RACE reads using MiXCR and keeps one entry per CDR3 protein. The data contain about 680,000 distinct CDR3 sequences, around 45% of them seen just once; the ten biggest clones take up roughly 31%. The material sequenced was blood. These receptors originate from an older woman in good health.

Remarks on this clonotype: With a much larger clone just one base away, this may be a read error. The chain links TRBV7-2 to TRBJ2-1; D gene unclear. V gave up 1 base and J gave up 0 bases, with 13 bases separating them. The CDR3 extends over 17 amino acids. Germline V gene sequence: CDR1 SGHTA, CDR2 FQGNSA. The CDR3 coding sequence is TGTGCCAGCAGCTTAGATCCGCCGACCGGCTCCTACAATGAGCAGTTCTTC. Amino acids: CASSLDPPTGSYNEQFF.

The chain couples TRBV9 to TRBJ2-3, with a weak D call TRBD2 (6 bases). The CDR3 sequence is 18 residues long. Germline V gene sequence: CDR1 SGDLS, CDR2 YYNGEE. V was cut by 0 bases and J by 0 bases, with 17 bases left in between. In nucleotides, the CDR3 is TGTGCCAGCAGCGTAGGGTTCCAGGTCCGGGGGAGCACAGATACGCAGTATTTT. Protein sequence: CASSVGFQVRGSTDTQYF.

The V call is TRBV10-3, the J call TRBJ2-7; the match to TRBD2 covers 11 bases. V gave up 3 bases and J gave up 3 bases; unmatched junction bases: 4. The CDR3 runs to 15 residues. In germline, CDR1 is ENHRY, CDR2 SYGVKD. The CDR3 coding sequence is TGTGCCATCAGTGAACTAGCGGGAGAGGGCTACGAGCAGTACTTC. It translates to CAISELAGEGYEQYF.

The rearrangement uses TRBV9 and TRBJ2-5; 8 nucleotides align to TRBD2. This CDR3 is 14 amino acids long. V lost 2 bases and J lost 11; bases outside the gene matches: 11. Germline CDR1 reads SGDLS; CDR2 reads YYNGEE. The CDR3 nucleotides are TGTGCCAGCAGCGTCCTGGCGGGGGGTAAAGAGCAGTACTTC. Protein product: CASSVLAGGKEQYF.

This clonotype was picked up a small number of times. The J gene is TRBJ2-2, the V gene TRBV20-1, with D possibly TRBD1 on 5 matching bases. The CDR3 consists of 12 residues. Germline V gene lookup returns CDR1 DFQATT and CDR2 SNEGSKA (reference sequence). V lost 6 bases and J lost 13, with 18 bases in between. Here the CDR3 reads CSALIQGSALFF. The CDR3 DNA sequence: TGCAGTGCCCTAATCCAGGGAAGCGCGCTGTTTTTT.

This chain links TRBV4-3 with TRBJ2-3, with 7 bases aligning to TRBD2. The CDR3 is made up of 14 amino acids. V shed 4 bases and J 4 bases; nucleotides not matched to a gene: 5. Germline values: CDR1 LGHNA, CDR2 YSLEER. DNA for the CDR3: TGCGCCAGCAGCCCCCGGGGGGTTGCAGATACGCAGTATTTT. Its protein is CASSPRGVADTQYF.

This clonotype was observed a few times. CDR3 amino acids: CASSVGSRVRANSNEQFF. The DNA for the CDR3 is TGTGCCAGCAGCGTCGGTTCTCGGGTCAGGGCAAATTCAAATGAGCAGTTCTTC. This rearrangement joins TRBV9 to TRBJ2-1; a weak D match, TRBD1 (5 bases). Between the trimmed V and J ends, which lost 2 bases and 7 bases, there was a span of 25 bases. This CDR3 spans 18 amino acids. CDR1 SGDLS and CDR2 YYNGEE come from the germline V gene.

Written as DNA, the CDR3 is TGTGCCAGCAGCTTGAGTGCGAGCAGCACCTACAATGAGCAGTTCTTC. Its translation: CASSLSASSTYNEQFF. The chain joins TRBV5-5 to TRBJ2-1; D is unresolved. The V gene's germline CDR1 is SGHKS and CDR2 YYEKEE (reference sequence). CDR3 size: 16 residues. V gave up 1 base and J gave up 2 bases, with 13 bases separating them.

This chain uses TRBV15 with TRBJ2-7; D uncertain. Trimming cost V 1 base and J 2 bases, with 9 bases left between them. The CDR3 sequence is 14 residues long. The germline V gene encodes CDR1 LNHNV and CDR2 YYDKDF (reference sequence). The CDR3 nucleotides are TGTGCCACCAGCAGAGGACTCGGCACCTACGAGCAGTACTTC. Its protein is CATSRGLGTYEQYF. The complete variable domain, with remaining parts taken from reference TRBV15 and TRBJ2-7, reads DAMVIQNPRYQVTQFGKPVTLSCSQTLNHNVMYWYQQKSSQAPKLLFHYYDKDFNNEADTPDNFQSRRPNTSFCFLDIRSPGLGDTAMYLCATSRGLGTYEQYFGPGTRLTVT.

This CDR3 reads CASSHRGDTEAFF. The DNA for the CDR3 is TGCGCCAGCAGCCACCGAGGGGACACTGAAGCTTTCTTT. The genes are TRBV4-3 and TRBJ1-1; possible D gene TRBD1, 5 bases. The V gene lost 3 bases and the J gene lost 3 bases, with 8 bases spanning the gap. The CDR3 is 13 amino acids. Germline V lookup: CDR1 LGHNA, CDR2 YSLEER.

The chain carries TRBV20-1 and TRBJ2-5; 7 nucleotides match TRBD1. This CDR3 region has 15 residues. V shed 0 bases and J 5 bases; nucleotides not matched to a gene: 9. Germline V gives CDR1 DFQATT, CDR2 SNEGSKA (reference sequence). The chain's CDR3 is CSARDPTGWEETQYF. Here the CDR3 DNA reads TGCAGTGCTAGAGATCCGACAGGGTGGGAGGAGACCCAGTACTTC.

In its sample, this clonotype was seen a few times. Here the CDR3 reads CASSFTRAQEQFF. Written as DNA, the CDR3 is TGTGCCAGCAGCTTTACTAGGGCACAAGAGCAGTTCTTC. This chain joins TRBV7-2 and TRBJ2-1; weak D call: TRBD2 (5 bases). The CDR3 loop spans 13 amino acids. Germline V gene lookup returns CDR1 SGHTA and CDR2 FQGNSA. V was clipped by 3 bases and J by 10 bases, with 13 bases between them. The full variable domain, completed using reference TRBV7-2 and TRBJ2-1, is GAGVSQSPSNKVTEKGKDVELRCDPISGHTALYWYRQSLGQGLEFLIYFQGNSAPDKSGLPSDRFSAERTGGSVSTLTIQRTQQEDSAVYLCASSFTRAQEQFFGPGTRLTVL.

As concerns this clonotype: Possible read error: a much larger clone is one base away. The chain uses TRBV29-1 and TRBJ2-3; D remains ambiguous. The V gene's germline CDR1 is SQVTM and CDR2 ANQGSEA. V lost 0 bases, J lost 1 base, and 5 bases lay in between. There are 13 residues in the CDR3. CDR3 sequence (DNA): TGCAGCGTTGAAGATCCCCGCACAGATACGCAGTATTTT. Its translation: CSVEDPRTDTQYF.

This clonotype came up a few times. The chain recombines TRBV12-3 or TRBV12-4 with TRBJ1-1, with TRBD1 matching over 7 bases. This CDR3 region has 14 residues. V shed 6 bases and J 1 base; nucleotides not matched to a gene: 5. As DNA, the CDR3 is TGTGCCAGCAGAAGACAGGGCCAGAACACTGAAGCTTTCTTT. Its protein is CASRRQGQNTEAFF.

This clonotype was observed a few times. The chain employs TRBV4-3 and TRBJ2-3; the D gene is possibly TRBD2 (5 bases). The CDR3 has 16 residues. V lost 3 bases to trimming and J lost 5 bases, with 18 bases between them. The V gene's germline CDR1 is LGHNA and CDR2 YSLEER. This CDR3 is CASSQVRGLALDTQYF. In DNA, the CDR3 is TGCGCCAGCAGCCAGGTCAGAGGGCTAGCTCTAGATACGCAGTATTTT.

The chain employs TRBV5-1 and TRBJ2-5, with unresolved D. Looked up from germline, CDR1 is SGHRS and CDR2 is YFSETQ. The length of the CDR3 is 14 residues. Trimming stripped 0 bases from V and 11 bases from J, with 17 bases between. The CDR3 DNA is TGCGCCAGCAGCTTGGCCGAAGGCATCAATGAGCAGTACTTC. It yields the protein CASSLAEGINEQYF.

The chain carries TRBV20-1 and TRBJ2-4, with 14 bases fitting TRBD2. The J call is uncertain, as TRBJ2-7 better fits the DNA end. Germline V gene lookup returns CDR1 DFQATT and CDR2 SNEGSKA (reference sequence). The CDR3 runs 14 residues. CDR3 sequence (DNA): TGCAGTGCGATGAGGACTAGCGGGAGGTACGAGCAGTACTTC. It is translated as CSAMRTSGRYEQYF.

CDR3 sequence: CSARETGGNLYSNQPQHF. The CDR3 coding sequence is TGCAGTGCTAGAGAAACGGGGGGCAATCTCTATAGCAATCAGCCCCAGCATTTT. The chain joins TRBV20-1 to TRBJ1-5; D is possibly TRBD1 (6 bases). With 0 bases removed from V and 0 bases from J, the gap between germline ends came to 18 bases. CDR1 is DFQATT, CDR2 SNEGSKA, per germline (reference sequence). This CDR3 comprises 18 residues.

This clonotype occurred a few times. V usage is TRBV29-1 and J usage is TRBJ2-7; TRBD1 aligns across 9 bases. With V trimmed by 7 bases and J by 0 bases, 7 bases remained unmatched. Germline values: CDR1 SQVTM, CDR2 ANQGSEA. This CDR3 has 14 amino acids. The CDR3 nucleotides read TGCAGCGCCGTCCCGGGACAGGGCTCCTACGAGCAGTACTTC. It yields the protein CSAVPGQGSYEQYF.

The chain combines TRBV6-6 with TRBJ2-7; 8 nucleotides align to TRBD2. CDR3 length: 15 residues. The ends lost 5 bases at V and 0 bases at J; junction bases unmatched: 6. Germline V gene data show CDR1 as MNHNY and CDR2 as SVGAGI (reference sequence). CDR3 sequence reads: CASSDTGTSSYEQYF. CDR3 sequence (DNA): TGTGCCAGCAGTGATACCGGGACTAGCTCCTACGAGCAGTACTTC.